The present TCR beta chain was sequenced within a study of shared clonotypes between healthy human individuals. Study-level background: Three plates each covered CD4 naive and memory; CD8 naive two, CD8 memory one.

Study outcomes and limitations: Naive subsets generally had larger estimated richness than memory subsets.

The CDR3 is made up of 16 amino acids. Germline trimming cut 4 bases from V and 5 bases from J; bases unmatched to any gene: 8. From germline, CDR1 is SGHNT and CDR2 YYREEE (reference sequence). None of the donors, who were healthy HIV-negative adults, had recently had acute infections or vaccinations. The data were produced by immunoSEQ multiplex PCR, yet TCRdb's version contains in-frame clones alone and is incomplete. The sample yields 950,000 to 1,300,000 clones, 70% to 80% seen once. Of note for this clone: Its antigen is still unknown.

This TCR was recovered from a man in his late teens or twenties in good health. The sequencing sample was made of memory CD4+ T cells sorted from blood. Subset indicated: CD45RA-negative fraction. V is TRBV5-4 and J is TRBJ2-5, with 13 bases matching TRBD2. The DNA for the CDR3 is TGTGCCAGCAGCGTACCAACTAGCGGGGGGGTGGAGACCCAGTACTTC. Protein product: CASSVPTSGGVETQYF. The full variable domain, in which reference TRBV5-4 and TRBJ2-5 provide the parts outside the CDR3, is ETGVTQSPTHLIKTRGQQVTLRCSSQSGHNTVSWYQQALGQGPQFIFQYYREEENGRGNFPPRFSGLQFPNYSSELNVNALELDDSALYLCASSVPTSGGVETQYFGPGTRLLVL.